This T cell receptor (beta chain) was sequenced during a study of CD4 and CD8 cells across lung adenocarcinoma regions. In TCRdb, the PCR reads were re-called with MiXCR into one record per CDR3 protein. The sample yields some 19,000 distinct CDR3 sequences, about 54% seen once. The patients had localized lung adenocarcinoma, a non-small cell subtype. There are 17 residues in the CDR3. Germline-derived CDR1 and CDR2 are ENHRY and SYGVKD. On this clonotype: Germline is not matched at one junction end, which may reflect a read error.

The sample taken for sequencing was CD8+ T cells from the center of a lung tumor. The rearrangement links TRBV10-3 to TRBJ2-2; D assignment may be TRBD1 or TRBD2 (5 bases each). This TCR derives from a female donor with lung adenocarcinoma. The CD4 and CD8 labels of this study may be unreliable. CDR3 DNA: TGTGCCAGCAGTGATCCACTCACAGGTGTGAGCACCGGGGAGCAGTTTTTT. This codes for CASSDPLTGVSTGEQFF.